The next 21 T cell receptor beta chains were all read from a single sample in a study of cytomegalovirus exposure and HLA in healthy donors (dated by TCRdb to about 2017). Libraries were built with the immunoSEQ multiplex PCR assay. A mixture of 60 forward primers for TCR Vbeta segments and 13 reverse primers for TCR Jbeta segments was used in the multiplex PCR. Here the immuneACCESS table is served through TCRdb, limited to in-frame sequences with V and J called. Missing clones are a known gap in these copies; in checked studies unresolved V genes cover under half, and the rest lacks a known reason. This sample holds more than 80,000 clones; roughly 79% were observed only once. The top ten clones comprise around 3.2% of the sample. Specimen: PBMCs. Every receptor here comes from a female donor in good health and CMV-seropositive.

The rearrangement uses TRBV4-1 and TRBJ1-4; 9 nucleotides line up with TRBD1. Losses at the gene ends were 1 base for V and 5 bases for J; bases not matched to a gene: 5. Germline V gene data show CDR1 as MGHRA and CDR2 as YSYEKL. This CDR3 comprises 16 residues. In DNA, the CDR3 is TGCGCCAGCAGCCAAGGGACGGGACAGGGAAATGAAAAACTGTTTTTT. It encodes CASSQGTGQGNEKLFF.

The V and J genes are TRBV5-6 and TRBJ2-7; tentatively, D is TRBD2 (6 bases). Trimming took 6 bases from V and 2 from J, leaving 15 bases between them. Germline values: CDR1 SGHDT, CDR2 YYEEEE. The CDR3 spans 14 residues. CDR3 DNA: TGTGCCAGCATGCTGGGGACTCTAACCTACGAGCAGTACTTC. The encoded protein is CASMLGTLTYEQYF.

This clone appeared a single time. This chain uses TRBV6-1 with TRBJ1-6, with 7 bases that match TRBD1. Looked up from germline, CDR1 is MNHNS and CDR2 is SASEGT. The CDR3 totals 16 residues. The ends lost 2 bases at V and 7 bases at J; junction bases unmatched: 8. In DNA, the CDR3 is TGTGCCAGCAGTGAACGCGCAGGGGGAGAAAATTCACCCCTCCACTTT. It yields the protein CASSERAGGENSPLHF.

This rearrangement joins TRBV5-1 to TRBJ2-7, with 7 positions matching TRBD2. Germline-derived CDR1 and CDR2 are SGHRS and YFSETQ. The CDR3 extends over 16 amino acids. V was clipped by 0 bases and J by 2 bases; unmatched bases: 8. CDR3 nucleotides: TGCGCCAGCAGCTTGGCCAAGGTAGCGGGTGCCTACGAGCAGTACTTC. This gives the protein CASSLAKVAGAYEQYF.

V usage is TRBV9 and J usage is TRBJ2-7; 10 bases align to TRBD1. This CDR3 has 15 residues. From germline, CDR1 is SGDLS and CDR2 YYNGEE. With V trimmed by 4 bases and J by 5 bases, 9 bases remained unmatched. CDR3 sequence (DNA): TGTGCCAGCAGCCCATGGGACAGGGGTTACGACGAGCAGTACTTC. Its translation is CASSPWDRGYDEQYF.

This clone was recorded once. The chain joins TRBV18 to TRBJ2-3; 8 bases match TRBD2. V shed 6 bases and J 1 base; nucleotides not matched to a gene: 6. The CDR3 loop spans 15 amino acids. Germline CDR1 is KGHSH and CDR2 is LQKENI. CDR3 in amino acids: CASSLQAGGTDTQYF. CDR3 coding DNA: TGTGCCAGCTCCCTCCAAGCGGGGGGCACAGATACGCAGTATTTT.

This clone was recorded a few times. The chain recombines TRBV7-9 with TRBJ1-4, with 7 bases identical to TRBD1. This CDR3 has 14 residues. V gave up 4 bases and J gave up 7 bases; unmatched junction bases: 6. CDR1 and CDR2 from the germline V gene are SEHNR and FQNEAQ (reference sequence). The CDR3 nucleotides read TGTGCCAGCAGCTCGACAGGGTTTGGTGAAAAACTGTTTTTT. Translation gives CASSSTGFGEKLFF.

The chain combines TRBV2 with TRBJ2-1, with 11 bases identical to TRBD1. This CDR3 is 18 amino acids long. J was trimmed by 0 bases and V by 7 bases; bases with no gene match: 11. Per germline, CDR1 SNHLY and CDR2 FYNNEI. DNA of the CDR3: TGTGCCAGCATGGGCGGGACAGGGGGTGGAAGCTCCTACAATGAGCAGTTCTTC. It codes for CASMGGTGGGSSYNEQFF. The full variable domain, rest sourced from reference TRBV2 and TRBJ2-1, is EPEVTQTPSHQVTQMGQEVILRCVPISNHLYFYWYRQILGQKVEFLVSFYNNEISEKSEIFDDQFSVERPDGSNFTLKIRSTKLEDSAMYFCASMGGTGGGSSYNEQFFGPGTRLTVL.

J is TRBJ2-4 and V is TRBV28; tentatively, D is TRBD2 (5 bases). Trimming took 1 base from V and 6 from J, leaving 10 bases between them. The CDR3 covers 14 residues. Germline CDR1 and CDR2: MDHEN and SYDVKM. CDR3 loop: CASSLSGRTNIQYF. Written as DNA, the CDR3 is TGTGCCAGCAGTTTATCGGGAAGGACAAACATTCAGTACTTC. Complete variable domain (other parts from reference TRBV28 and TRBJ2-4): DVKVTQSSRYLVKRTGEKVFLECVQDMDHENMFWYRQDPGLGLRLIYFSYDVKMKEKGDIPEGYSVSREKKERFSLILESASTNQTSMYLCASSLSGRTNIQYFGAGTRLSVL.

This clone was detected once. The chain uses TRBV4-3 and TRBJ2-4; a possible D gene is TRBD1 (5 bases). V was clipped by 1 base and J by 0 bases, with 10 bases between them. Germline CDR1 reads LGHNA; CDR2 reads YSLEER. The CDR3 loop spans 16 amino acids. The CDR3 sequence: CASSQGTLLAKNIQYF. Written as DNA, the CDR3 is TGCGCCAGCAGCCAAGGGACACTACTAGCCAAAAACATTCAGTACTTC.

This chain connects TRBV30 to TRBJ2-7; D might be TRBD2 (6 bases). CDR1 and CDR2 (germline): GTSNPN, SVGIG (reference sequence). V lost 4 bases and J lost 0, with 25 bases in between. This CDR3 has 18 amino acids. The chain's CDR3 is CAWTPVGTSRASSYEQYF. CDR3 DNA sequence: TGTGCCTGGACCCCAGTAGGTACTAGCCGTGCAAGCTCCTACGAGCAGTACTTC.

The chain couples TRBV30 to TRBJ2-1; TRBD2 matches at 11 bases. Per the germline V gene, CDR1 is GTSNPN and CDR2 is SVGIG (reference sequence). The CDR3 totals 17 residues. Unmatched junction bases numbered 15, after V lost 1 base and J lost 10 bases. CDR3 sequence: CAWSGAPFSGGAREQFF. The CDR3, as DNA: TGTGCCTGGAGTGGGGCCCCCTTTAGCGGGGGGGCAAGGGAGCAGTTCTTC.

J is TRBJ1-6 and V is TRBV30; possible D gene TRBD1, 6 bases. Looked up from germline, CDR1 is GTSNPN and CDR2 is SVGIG (reference sequence). Trimming removed 4 bases from V and 9 bases from J, with 19 bases in between. This CDR3 region has 15 residues. Here the CDR3 reads CAWTTRGYGVSPLHF. Here the CDR3 DNA reads TGTGCCTGGACGACCAGGGGTTACGGAGTTTCACCCCTCCACTTT.

This clone was seen only once. The genes are TRBV18 and TRBJ2-2; D is unclear. The CDR3 is 16 residues long. The germline V gene encodes CDR1 KGHSH and CDR2 LQKENI. Deletions cut 0 bases from V and 1 base from J, with 9 bases between. The chain's CDR3 is CASSPPTHLNTGELFF. Written as DNA, the CDR3 is TGTGCCAGCTCACCACCGACACACTTGAACACCGGGGAGCTGTTTTTT.

There are a few counts of this clone. The gene calls are TRBV10-3 and TRBJ2-1; 9 bases align to TRBD1. The germline V gene has CDR1 ENHRY and CDR2 SYGVKD. The CDR3 covers 16 residues. Germline trimming cut 1 base from V and 4 bases from J; bases unmatched to any gene: 5. The CDR3 bases are TGTGCCATCAGTGAGTGGGGAGACAGGGGGTACAATGAGCAGTTCTTC. Encoded protein: CAISEWGDRGYNEQFF.

This clone appeared a few times. This specimen includes other DNA sequences encoding the same CDR3. The genes are TRBV7-9 and TRBJ1-1, with TRBD1 as a possible D gene (5 bases). CDR1 and CDR2 (germline): SEHNR, FQNEAQ (reference sequence). V was trimmed by 5 bases and J by 1 base, leaving 8 bases between them. The CDR3 covers 13 residues. CDR3 bases: TGTGCCAGCAGCGCCACAGGGAACACTGAAGCTTTCTTT. Its translation: CASSATGNTEAFF.

This clone has only one observation. The chain joins TRBV11-2 to TRBJ1-4, with a weak D call TRBD1 (6 bases). This CDR3 region has 15 residues. Germline loops: CDR1 SGHAT, CDR2 FQNNGV. V was cut by 5 bases and J by 8 bases, with 18 bases left in between. CDR3 loop: CASSPSGTIGEKLFF. The DNA of the CDR3 is TGTGCCAGCAGCCCCTCCGGGACAATCGGAGAAAAACTGTTTTTT.

The chain links TRBV6-5 to TRBJ1-1; possibly TRBD1 for D (5 bases). The CDR3 is 11 amino acids. Germline CDR1 reads MNHEY; CDR2 reads SVGAGI. Trimming removed 6 bases at V and 5 bases at J, with 7 bases between. The CDR3 DNA is TGTGCCAGCAGCAGGGATACTGAAGCTTTCTTT. Translation: CASSRDTEAFF.

This clone has only a few counts. The V and J genes are TRBV10-2 and TRBJ1-1; TRBD1 might be the D (5 bases). The CDR3 runs 10 residues. The germline V and J ends were trimmed by 10 bases and 14 bases, with 17 bases remaining between them. The germline V gene has CDR1 WSHSY and CDR2 SAAADI. The CDR3 nucleotides read TGCGCCACCCAGGACACCATGGTGTTCTTT. Translating it yields CATQDTMVFF.

The chain has TRBV7-9 and TRBJ1-2, with 8 bases fitting TRBD1. This CDR3 is 14 amino acids long. With V trimmed by 5 bases and J by 6 bases, 8 bases remained unmatched. Germline V gene sequence: CDR1 SEHNR, CDR2 FQNEAQ (reference sequence). CDR3 nucleotide sequence: TGTGCCAGCAGCGTCCTCCAGGGGGCTGATGGCTACACCTTC. It yields the protein CASSVLQGADGYTF. The whole variable domain, filled in from reference TRBV7-9 and TRBJ1-2, reads DTGVSQNPRHKITKRGQNVTFRCDPISEHNRLYWYRQTLGQGPEFLTYFQNEAQLEKSRLLSDRFSAERPKGSFSTLEIQRTEQGDSAMYLCASSVLQGADGYTFGSGTRLTVV.

V and J are TRBV29-1 and TRBJ1-5; 7 bases match TRBD1. This CDR3 is built from 17 residues. Per germline, CDR1 SQVTM and CDR2 ANQGSEA. V shed 0 bases, J shed 6 bases, and the junction held 14 bases outside the gene matches. CDR3 residues: CSVEEKETGVRIQPQHF. The CDR3 DNA reads as TGCAGCGTTGAAGAGAAAGAAACAGGGGTACGTATTCAGCCCCAGCATTTT.